This T cell receptor (beta chain) was sequenced for a study of shared clonotypes between healthy human individuals. At the level of the study: Researchers drew samples from two women and a few men aged 18 to 49.

A note on this clone: Additional DNA sequences in this sample encode the identical CDR3.

Terminally differentiated effector memory CD45RA+ cells were excluded by CCR7 positive selection of CD45RO-negative cells. TCRdb keeps only in-frame clones here, not all; method: immunoSEQ multiplex PCR. The sample includes about 2.2 million clones, 85% to 95% of them seen just once. CDR3 length: 15 amino acids. V shed 6 bases and J shed 0 bases, with 15 bases lying between them. In germline, CDR1 is MDHEN, CDR2 SYDVKM. Sequencing was carried out using naive CD8+ T cells from PBMCs. The receptor comes from a man aged 18-30 years in good health. Some clones in this sample may be carry-over from other donors' samples. The chain carries TRBV28 and TRBJ2-7; D is possibly TRBD1 or TRBD2 (5 bases each). As DNA, the CDR3 is TGTGCCAGCAGCCCCGGGACGGGGAGCTCCTACGAGCAGTACTTC. It is translated as CASSPGTGSSYEQYF.